This T cell receptor (beta chain) derives from a study of cytomegalovirus exposure and HLA in healthy donors. Trimming pared 7 bases from V and 1 base from J, leaving 10 bases between. This CDR3 is 13 amino acids long. Germline V gene sequence: CDR1 MDHEN, CDR2 SYDVKM. The study ran its PCR with 60 Vbeta and 13 Jbeta primers. The table came from immunoSEQ multiplex PCR; TCRdb's copy has only in-frame clones and leaves some out. This table has fewer than 100,000 clones, around 77% appearing once. The receptor's source is a man aged 35 to 55 in good health and CMV-seronegative. V gene TRBV28 combines with J gene TRBJ1-1, with a weak D call TRBD1 (5 bases). The source material was PBMCs. This CDR3 is CASTMGGNTEAFF. CDR3 nucleotides: TGTGCCAGCACCATGGGGGGGAACACTGAAGCTTTCTTT.